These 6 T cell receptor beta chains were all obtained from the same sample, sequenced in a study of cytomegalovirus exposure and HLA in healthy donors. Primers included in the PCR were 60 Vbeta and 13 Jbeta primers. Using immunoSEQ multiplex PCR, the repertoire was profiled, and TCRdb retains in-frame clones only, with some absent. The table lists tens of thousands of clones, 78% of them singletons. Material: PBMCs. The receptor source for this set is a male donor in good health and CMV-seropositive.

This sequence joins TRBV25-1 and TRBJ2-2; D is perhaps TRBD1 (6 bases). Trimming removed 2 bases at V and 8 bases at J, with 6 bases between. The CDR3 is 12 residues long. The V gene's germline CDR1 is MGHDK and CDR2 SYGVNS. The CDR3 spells CASSEGTGELFF. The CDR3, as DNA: TGTGCCAGCAGTGAAGGGACAGGGGAGCTGTTTTTT.

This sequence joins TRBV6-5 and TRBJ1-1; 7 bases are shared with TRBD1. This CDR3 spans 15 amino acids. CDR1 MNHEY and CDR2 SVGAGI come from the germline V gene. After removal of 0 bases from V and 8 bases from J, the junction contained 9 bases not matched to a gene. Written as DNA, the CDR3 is TGTGCCAGCAGTTACTCGACCGGGACAGTTCTCGAAGCTTTCTTT. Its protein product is CASSYSTGTVLEAFF.

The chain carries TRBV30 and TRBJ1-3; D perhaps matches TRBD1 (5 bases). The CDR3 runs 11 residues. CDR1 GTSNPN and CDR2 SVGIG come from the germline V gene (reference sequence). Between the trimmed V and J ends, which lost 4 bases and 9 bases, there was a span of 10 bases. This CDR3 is CAWNVGGTIYF. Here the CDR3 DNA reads TGTGCCTGGAACGTGGGGGGCACCATATATTTT.

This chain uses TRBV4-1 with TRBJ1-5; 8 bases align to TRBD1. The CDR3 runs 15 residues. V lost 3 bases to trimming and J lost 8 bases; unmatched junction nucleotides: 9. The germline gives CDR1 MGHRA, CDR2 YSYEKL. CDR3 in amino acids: CASSHDAGGLKPQHF. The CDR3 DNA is TGCGCCAGCAGCCATGACGCAGGGGGCTTAAAGCCCCAGCATTTT.

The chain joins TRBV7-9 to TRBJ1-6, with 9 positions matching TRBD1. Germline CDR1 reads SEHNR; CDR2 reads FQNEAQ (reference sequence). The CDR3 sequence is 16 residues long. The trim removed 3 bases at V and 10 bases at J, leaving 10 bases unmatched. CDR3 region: CASSLGTGSLQSPLHF. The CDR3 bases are TGTGCCAGCAGCTTGGGGACAGGGTCTCTTCAATCACCCCTCCACTTT.

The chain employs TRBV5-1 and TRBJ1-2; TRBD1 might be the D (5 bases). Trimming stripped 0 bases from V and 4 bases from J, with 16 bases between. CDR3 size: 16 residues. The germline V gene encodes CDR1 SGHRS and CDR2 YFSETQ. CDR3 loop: CASSLGGAGNAYGYTF. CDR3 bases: TGCGCCAGCAGCTTGGGCGGCGCAGGGAACGCCTATGGCTACACCTTC.